The entry below gives a single T cell receptor (beta chain) sequence along with its context. The CDR3 spans 17 residues. V lost 4 bases and J 6 bases, leaving 19 bases between the germline ends. One entry per CDR3 protein, called by TCRdb with MiXCR from the 5' RACE reads. The sample lists approximately 90,000 distinct CDR3 sequences; 10% to 15% were seen once. This entry comes from a study of T cells after yellow fever vaccination. General study findings and limits: A large majority of primary-vaccination clones showed up again after the booster (roughly 96% CD4, almost 90% CD8).

This receptor was identified in a man between 18 and 29 years old who received the YFV17D yellow fever vaccine. The material was CD8+ T cells not binding an NS4B(214-222) dextramer, sorted from PBMCs, obtained approximately 22 days after the first yellow fever vaccination. The chain uses TRBV12-3 or TRBV12-4 and TRBJ1-6; D perhaps matches TRBD1 (6 bases). The CDR3 DNA reads TGTGCCAGCAGTTATGTGGTGGAGGGACAAAGTAATTCACCCCTCCACTTT. Protein product: CASSYVVEGQSNSPLHF.